This TCR beta chain came from a study of identical twins. Findings and caveats of the study: Cord blood's abundant beta clonotypes had fewer insertions, unlike memory repertoires.

V dropped 10 bases and J dropped 3; count of bases not matched to a gene: 9. This CDR3 comprises 15 residues. Germline loops: CDR1 LNHDA, CDR2 SQIVND (reference sequence). Of note for this clonotype: What it recognizes is unknown.

Using its own MiXCR run on the 5' RACE reads, TCRdb lists one record per CDR3 protein. The sample consists of just over 450,000 distinct CDR3 sequences, 14% of them appearing once. This sample was shared with a second study, whose subject was yellow fever vaccine responses in identical twins.

The chain combines TRBV19 with TRBJ2-1, with 10 bases matching TRBD1. Sequenced sample: CD4+ T cells sorted from blood. This TCR was recovered from a woman between 18 and 29 years old in good health. CDR3 in amino acids: CATLRTGGLYNEQFF. CDR3 DNA: TGTGCCACCTTAAGGACAGGGGGACTCTACAATGAGCAGTTCTTC. Based on the CDR3 plus reference TRBV19 and TRBJ2-1, the full variable domain is DGGITQSPKYLFRKEGQNVTLSCEQNLNHDAMYWYRQDPGQGLRLIYYSQIVNDFQKGDIAEGYSVSREKKESFPLTVTSAQKNPTAFYLCATLRTGGLYNEQFFGPGTRLTVL.